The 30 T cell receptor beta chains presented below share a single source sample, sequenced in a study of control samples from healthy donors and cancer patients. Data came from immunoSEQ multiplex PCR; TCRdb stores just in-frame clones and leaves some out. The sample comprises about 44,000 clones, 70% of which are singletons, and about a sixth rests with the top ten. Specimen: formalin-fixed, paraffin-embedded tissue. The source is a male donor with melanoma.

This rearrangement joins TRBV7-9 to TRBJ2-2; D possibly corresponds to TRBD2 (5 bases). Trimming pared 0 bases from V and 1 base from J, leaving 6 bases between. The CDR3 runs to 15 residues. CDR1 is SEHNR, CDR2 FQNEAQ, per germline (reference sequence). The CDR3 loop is CASSLAGVNTGELFF. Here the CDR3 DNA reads TGTGCCAGCAGCTTAGCGGGAGTGAACACCGGGGAGCTGTTTTTT.

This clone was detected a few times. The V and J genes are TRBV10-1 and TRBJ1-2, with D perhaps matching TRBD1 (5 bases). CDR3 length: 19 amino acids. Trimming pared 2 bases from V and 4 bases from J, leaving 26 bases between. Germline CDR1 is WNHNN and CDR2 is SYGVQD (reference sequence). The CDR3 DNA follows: TGCGCCAGCAGTGAGGTCATATGGACAAGCCTTCCGTTCGGCTATGGCTACACCTTC. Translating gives CASSEVIWTSLPFGYGYTF.

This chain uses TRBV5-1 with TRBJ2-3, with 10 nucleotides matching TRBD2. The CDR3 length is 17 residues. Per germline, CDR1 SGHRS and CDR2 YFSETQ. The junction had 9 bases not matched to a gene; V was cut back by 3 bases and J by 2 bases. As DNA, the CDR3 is TGCGCCAGCAGCTCGACGTCTAGCGGGAGATACACAGATACGCAGTATTTT. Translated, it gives CASSSTSSGRYTDTQYF.

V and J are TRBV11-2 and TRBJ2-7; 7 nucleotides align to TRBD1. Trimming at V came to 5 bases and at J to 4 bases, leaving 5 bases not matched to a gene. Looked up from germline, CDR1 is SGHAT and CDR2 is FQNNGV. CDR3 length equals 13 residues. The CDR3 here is CASSPGQAYEQYF. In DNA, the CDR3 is TGTGCCAGCAGCCCCGGACAGGCGTACGAGCAGTACTTC.

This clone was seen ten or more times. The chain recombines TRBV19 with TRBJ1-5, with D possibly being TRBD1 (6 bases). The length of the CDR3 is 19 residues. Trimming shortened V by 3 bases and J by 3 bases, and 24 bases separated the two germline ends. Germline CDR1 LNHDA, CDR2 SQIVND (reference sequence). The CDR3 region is CASSISEGQWVVDNQPQHF. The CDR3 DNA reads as TGTGCCAGTAGTATCAGCGAAGGACAGTGGGTTGTTGACAATCAGCCCCAGCATTTT.

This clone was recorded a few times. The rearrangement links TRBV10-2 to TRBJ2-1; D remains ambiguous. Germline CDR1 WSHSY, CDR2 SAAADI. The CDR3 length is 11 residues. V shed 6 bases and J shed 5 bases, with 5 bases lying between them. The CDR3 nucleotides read TGCGCCAGCAGGGGGAACAATGAGCAGTTCTTC. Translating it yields CASRGNNEQFF.

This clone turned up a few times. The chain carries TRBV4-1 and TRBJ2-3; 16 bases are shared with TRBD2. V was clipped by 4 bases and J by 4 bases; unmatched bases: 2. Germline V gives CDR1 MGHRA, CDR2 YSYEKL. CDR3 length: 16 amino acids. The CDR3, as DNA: TGCGCCAGCAGCCGAGGGACTAGCGGGGGGGCAGATACGCAGTATTTT. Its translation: CASSRGTSGGADTQYF.

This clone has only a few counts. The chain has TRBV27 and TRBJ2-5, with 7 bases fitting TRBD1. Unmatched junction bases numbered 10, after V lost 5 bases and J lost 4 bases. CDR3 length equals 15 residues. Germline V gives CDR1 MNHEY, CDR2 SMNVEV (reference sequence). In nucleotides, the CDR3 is TGTGCCAGCAGTCTCGGTAAAGGGGGCATAGAGACCCAGTACTTC. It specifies CASSLGKGGIETQYF.

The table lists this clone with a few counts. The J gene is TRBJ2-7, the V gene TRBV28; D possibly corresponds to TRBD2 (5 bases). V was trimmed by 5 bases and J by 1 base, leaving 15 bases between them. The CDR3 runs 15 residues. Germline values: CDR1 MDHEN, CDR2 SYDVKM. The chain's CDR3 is CASSRSGLPSYEQYF. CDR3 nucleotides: TGTGCCAGCAGTCGATCAGGACTTCCTTCCTACGAGCAGTACTTC.

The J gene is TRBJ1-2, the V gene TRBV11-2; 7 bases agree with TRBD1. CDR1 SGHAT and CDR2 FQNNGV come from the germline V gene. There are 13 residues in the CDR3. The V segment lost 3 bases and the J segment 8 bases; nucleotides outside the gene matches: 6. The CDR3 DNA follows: TGTGCCAGCAGCTTCCGCCAGGGGGAAGGCTACACCTTC. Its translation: CASSFRQGEGYTF.

CDR3 region: CASSELWTGGETQYF. CDR3 in DNA: TGCGCCAGCAGTGAGTTGTGGACAGGGGGGGAGACCCAGTACTTC. The V call is TRBV10-2, the J call TRBJ2-5, with TRBD1 identical over 10 bases. The CDR3 length is 15 residues. Per the germline V gene, CDR1 is WSHSY and CDR2 is SAAADI. V lost 1 base to trimming and J lost 5 bases; unmatched junction nucleotides: 4.

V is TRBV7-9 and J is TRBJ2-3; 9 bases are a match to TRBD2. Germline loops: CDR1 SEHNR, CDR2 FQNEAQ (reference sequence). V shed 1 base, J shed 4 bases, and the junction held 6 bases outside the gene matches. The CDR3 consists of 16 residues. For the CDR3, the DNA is TGTGCCAGCAGCTTAGAGTCTAGCGGGATACCAGATACGCAGTATTTT. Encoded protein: CASSLESSGIPDTQYF.

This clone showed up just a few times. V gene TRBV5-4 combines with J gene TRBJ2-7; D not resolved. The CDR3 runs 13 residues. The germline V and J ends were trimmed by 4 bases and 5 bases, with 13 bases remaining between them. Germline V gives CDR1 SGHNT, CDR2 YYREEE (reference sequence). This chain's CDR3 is CASSPGGRDEQYF. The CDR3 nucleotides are TGTGCCAGCAGCCCCGGCGGCCGTGACGAGCAGTACTTC.

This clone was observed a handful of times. The CDR3 nucleotides are TGTGCCAGCCTTACTATACGCAGGGGCTCCCCCCAAAGGGCTTTCTTT. This translates into CASLTIRRGSPQRAFF. V and J are TRBV28 and TRBJ1-1; D may be TRBD1 (6 bases). The CDR3 extends over 16 amino acids. Trimming shortened V by 8 bases and J by 11 bases, and 30 bases separated the two germline ends. CDR1 is MDHEN, CDR2 SYDVKM, per germline.

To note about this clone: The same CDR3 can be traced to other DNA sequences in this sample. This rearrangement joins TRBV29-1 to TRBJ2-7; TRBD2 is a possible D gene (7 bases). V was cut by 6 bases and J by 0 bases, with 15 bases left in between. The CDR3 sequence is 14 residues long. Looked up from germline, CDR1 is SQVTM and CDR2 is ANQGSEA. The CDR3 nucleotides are TGCAGCGTCCTGGGGGAGGGGGGCTCCTACGAGCAGTACTTC. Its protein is CSVLGEGGSYEQYF.

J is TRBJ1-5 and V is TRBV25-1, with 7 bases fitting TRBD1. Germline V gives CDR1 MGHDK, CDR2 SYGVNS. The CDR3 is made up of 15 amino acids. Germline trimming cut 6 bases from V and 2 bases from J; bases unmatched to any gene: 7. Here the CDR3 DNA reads TGTGCCAGCAGCCCGACAGGGAAGGGCAATCAGCCCCAGCATTTT. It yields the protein CASSPTGKGNQPQHF.

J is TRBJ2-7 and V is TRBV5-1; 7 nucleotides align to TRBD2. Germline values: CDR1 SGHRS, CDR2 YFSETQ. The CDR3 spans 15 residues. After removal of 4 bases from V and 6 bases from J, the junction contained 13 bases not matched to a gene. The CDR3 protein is CASSRAGILSGEQYF. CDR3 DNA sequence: TGCGCCAGCAGCCGAGCGGGAATTCTCTCGGGCGAGCAGTACTTC. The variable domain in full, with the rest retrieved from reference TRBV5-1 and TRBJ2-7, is KAGVTQTPRYLIKTRGQQVTLSCSPISGHRSVSWYQQTPGQGLQFLFEYFSETQRNKGNFPGRFSGRQFSNSRSEMNVSTLELGDSALYLCASSRAGILSGEQYFGPGTRLTVT.

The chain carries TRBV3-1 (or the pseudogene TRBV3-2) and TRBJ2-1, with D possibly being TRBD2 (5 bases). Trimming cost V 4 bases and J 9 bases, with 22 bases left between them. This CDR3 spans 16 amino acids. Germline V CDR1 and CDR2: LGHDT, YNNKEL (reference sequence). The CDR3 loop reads CASSRIRDTLSGEQFF. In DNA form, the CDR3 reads TGTGCCAGCAGCCGAATCCGGGATACTTTATCCGGTGAGCAGTTCTTC.

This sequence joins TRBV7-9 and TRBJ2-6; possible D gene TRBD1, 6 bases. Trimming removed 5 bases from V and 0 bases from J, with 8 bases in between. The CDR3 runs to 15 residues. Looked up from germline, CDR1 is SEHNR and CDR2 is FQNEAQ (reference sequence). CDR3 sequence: CASSVQGSGANVLTF. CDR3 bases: TGTGCCAGCAGCGTACAGGGCTCTGGGGCCAACGTCCTGACTTTC.

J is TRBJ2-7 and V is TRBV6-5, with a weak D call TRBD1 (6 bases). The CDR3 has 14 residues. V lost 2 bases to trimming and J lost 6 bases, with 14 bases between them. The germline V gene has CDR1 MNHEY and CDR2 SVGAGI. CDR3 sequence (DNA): TGTGCCAGCAGTTACGCCACAGGGAGTGGCGAGCAGTACTTC. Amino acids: CASSYATGSGEQYF.

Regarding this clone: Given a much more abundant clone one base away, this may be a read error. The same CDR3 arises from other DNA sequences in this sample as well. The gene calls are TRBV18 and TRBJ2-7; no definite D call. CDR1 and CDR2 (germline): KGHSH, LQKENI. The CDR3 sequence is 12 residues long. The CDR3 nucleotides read TGTGCCAGCTCCCACGCCCAGCACGAACAGTACTTC. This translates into CASSHAQHEQYF.

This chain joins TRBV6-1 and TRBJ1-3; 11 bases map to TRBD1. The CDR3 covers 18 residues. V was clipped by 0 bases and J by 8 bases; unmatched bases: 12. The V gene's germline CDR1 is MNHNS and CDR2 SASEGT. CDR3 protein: CASSEASLGDRGLYTIYF. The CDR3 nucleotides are TGTGCCAGCAGTGAAGCGAGCTTGGGGGACAGGGGGTTGTACACCATATATTTT.

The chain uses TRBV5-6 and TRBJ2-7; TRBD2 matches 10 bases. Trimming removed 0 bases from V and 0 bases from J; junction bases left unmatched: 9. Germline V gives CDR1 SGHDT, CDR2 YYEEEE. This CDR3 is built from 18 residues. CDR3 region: CASSLEGSGRLSSYEQYF. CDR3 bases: TGTGCCAGCAGCTTGGAAGGTAGCGGGAGGCTTAGCTCCTACGAGCAGTACTTC.

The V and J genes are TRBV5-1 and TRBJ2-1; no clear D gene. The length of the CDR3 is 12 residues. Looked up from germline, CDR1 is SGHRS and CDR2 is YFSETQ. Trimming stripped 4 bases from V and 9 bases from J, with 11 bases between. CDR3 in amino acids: CASSAMDGEQFF. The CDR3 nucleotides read TGCGCCAGCAGCGCGATGGATGGTGAGCAGTTCTTC.

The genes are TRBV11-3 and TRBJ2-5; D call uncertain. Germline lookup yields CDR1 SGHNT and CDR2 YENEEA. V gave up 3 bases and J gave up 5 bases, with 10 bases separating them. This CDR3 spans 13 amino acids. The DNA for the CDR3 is TGTGCCAGCAGCTTTAATTTAGGGGAGACCCAGTACTTC. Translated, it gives CASSFNLGETQYF.

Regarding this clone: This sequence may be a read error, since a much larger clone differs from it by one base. For the CDR3, the DNA is TGTGCCAGTAGTATTGGTGAGAGAGGGACAGATACGCAGTATTTT. Translated: CASSIGERGTDTQYF. V and J are TRBV19 and TRBJ2-3; weak D call: TRBD2 (5 bases). This CDR3 spans 15 amino acids. The V and J ends lost 3 bases and 3 bases respectively, with 13 bases between them. The germline V gene encodes CDR1 LNHDA and CDR2 SQIVND (reference sequence).

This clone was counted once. Here the CDR3 DNA reads TGCGCCAGCAGCTTGCGGGGACAGGCCACTGAAGCTTTCTTT. This sequence encodes CASSLRGQATEAFF. The V and J genes are TRBV5-1 and TRBJ1-1; 8 nucleotides match TRBD1. CDR1 and CDR2 (germline): SGHRS, YFSETQ. This CDR3 is 14 amino acids long. The ends lost 1 base at V and 4 bases at J; junction bases unmatched: 3.

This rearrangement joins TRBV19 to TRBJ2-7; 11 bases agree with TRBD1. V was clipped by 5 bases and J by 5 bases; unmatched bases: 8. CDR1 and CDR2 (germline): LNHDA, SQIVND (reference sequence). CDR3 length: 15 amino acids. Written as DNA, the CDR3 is TGTGCCAGTAGTCGGCGGACAGGGGGCAAGGACGAGCAGTACTTC. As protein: CASSRRTGGKDEQYF. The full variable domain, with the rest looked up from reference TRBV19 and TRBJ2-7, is DGGITQSPKYLFRKEGQNVTLSCEQNLNHDAMYWYRQDPGQGLRLIYYSQIVNDFQKGDIAEGYSVSREKKESFPLTVTSAQKNPTAFYLCASSRRTGGKDEQYFGPGTRLTVT.

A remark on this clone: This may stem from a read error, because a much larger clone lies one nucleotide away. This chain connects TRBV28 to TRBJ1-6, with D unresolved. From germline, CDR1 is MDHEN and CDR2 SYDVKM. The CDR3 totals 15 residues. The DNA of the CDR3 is TGTACCAGCAGTACAACAGAAGCCTATAATTCACCCCTCCACTTT. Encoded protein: CTSSTTEAYNSPLHF.

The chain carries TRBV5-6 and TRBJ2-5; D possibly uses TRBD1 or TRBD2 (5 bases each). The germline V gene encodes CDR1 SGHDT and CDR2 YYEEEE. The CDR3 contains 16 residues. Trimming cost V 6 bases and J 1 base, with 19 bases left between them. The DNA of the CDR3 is TGTGCCAGCAATCCCATGGGACGGAAAGTCCAAGAGACCCAGTACTTC. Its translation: CASNPMGRKVQETQYF.